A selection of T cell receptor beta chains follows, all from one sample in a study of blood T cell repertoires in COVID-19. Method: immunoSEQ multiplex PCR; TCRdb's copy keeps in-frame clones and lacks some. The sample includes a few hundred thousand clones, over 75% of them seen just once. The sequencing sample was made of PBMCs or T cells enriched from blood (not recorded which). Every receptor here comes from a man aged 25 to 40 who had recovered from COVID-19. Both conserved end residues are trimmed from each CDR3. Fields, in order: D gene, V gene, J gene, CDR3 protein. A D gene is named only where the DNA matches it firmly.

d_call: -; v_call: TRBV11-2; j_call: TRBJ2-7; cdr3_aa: ASSLSGTGPYEQY
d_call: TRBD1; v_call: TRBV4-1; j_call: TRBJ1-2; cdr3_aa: ASSRGTGTAGGYT
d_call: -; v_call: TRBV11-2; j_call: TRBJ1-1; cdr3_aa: ASSPYPGVGMNTEAF
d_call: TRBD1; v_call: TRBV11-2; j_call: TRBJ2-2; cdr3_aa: ASSLTGTGVAGELF
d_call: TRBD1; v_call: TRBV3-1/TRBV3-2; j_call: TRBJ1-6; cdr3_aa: ASSQGKRTGYSPLH
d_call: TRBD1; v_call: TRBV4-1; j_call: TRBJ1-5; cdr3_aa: ASSQDGTVTNQPQH
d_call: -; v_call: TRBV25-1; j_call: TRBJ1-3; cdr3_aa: ASSGLQDNSGNTIY
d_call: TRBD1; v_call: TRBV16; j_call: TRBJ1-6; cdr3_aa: ASSRGTVLEGTPLH
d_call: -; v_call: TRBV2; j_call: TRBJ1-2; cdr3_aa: ASIGGAGANYGYT
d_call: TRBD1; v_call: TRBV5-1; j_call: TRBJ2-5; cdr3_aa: ASSGQGQQETQY
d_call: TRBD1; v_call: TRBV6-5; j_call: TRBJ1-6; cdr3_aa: ASRRDSYNSPLH
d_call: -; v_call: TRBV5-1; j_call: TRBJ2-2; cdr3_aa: ASMKAFNTGELF
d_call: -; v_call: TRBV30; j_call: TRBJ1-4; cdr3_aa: AWNANRVGEKLF
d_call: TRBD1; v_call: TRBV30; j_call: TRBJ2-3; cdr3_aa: AWSEGQGAGDTQY
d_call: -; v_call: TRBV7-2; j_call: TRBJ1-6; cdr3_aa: ASSFSYNSPLH
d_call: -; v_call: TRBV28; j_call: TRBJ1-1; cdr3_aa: ASSLEGTEAF
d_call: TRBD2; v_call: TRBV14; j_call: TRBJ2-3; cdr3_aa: ASSQDRGGAWQREDTQY
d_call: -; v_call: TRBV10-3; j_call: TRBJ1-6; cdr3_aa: ASDPSGPDSPLH
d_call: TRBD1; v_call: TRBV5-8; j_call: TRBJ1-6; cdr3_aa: ASSFDRENSPLH
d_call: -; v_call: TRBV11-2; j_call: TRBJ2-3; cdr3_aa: ASSLRDLRDTQY
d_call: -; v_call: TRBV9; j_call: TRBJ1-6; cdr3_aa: ASSAHREWDYNSPLH
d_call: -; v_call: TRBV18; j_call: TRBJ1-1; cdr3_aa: ASSPPGGQNTEAF
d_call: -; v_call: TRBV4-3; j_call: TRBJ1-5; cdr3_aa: ASSLWRDQPQH
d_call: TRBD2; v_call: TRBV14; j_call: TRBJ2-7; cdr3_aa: ASSPRWLGLSYEQY
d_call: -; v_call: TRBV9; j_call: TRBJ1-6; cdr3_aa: ASSDGRTGSSYNSPLH
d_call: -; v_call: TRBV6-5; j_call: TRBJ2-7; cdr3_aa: ASSPWRTYEQY
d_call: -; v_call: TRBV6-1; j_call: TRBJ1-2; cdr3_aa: ASSEPGGGNYGYT
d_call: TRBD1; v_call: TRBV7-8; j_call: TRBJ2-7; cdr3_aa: ASSLKGLTGGDEQY
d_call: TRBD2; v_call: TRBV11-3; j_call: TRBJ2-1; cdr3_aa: ASSLGTSSNNEQF
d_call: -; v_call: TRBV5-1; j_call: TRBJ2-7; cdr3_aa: ASSHRDEQY
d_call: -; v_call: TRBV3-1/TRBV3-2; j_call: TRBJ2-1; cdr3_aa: ASSPGIAEQF
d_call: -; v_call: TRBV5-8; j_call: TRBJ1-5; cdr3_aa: ASSFRDTRASFSNQPQH
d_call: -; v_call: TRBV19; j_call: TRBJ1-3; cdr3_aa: ASNQGSNPVTYGNTIY
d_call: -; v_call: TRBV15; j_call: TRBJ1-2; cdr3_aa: ATSEAKGYT
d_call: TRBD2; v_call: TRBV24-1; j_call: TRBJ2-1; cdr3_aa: ATSDSVAGGLGEQF
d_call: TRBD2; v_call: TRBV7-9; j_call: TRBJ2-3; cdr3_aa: ASSLTSGSGTDTQY
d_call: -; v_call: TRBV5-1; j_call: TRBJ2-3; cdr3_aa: ASSQEGTPDTQY